This TCR beta chain was retrieved from a study of human T cells and chemical hapten exposure. Turning to the study itself: A 2 cm by 2 cm inner upper arm patch received 2% DPC for sensitization.

The time point here: patch test 1, 2 weeks after DPC sensitization. Regarding treatment: therapeutic diphenylcyclopropenone sensitization with weekly scalp DPC. TCRdb re-called the RACE reads through MiXCR, storing one row per CDR3 protein. The table has some 380,000 distinct CDR3 sequences, 4.8% seen once. In this sample, this clonotype turned up many times. The CDR3 is 12 residues long. The ends were cut back, 2 bases at V and 7 bases at J, with 9 bases in the middle. Looked up from germline, CDR1 is SQVTM and CDR2 is ANQGSEA. The J gene is TRBJ2-1, the V gene TRBV29-1, with D unclear. The origin of this receptor is a woman aged 50 to 60 with alopecia areata. Some clones in this sample may be carry-over from other donors' samples. The input for sequencing was whole blood, taken in connection with sensitization to the hapten diphenylcyclopropenone (DPC). DNA of the CDR3: TGCAGCGTTGAAAGTCCGTCGAATGAGCAGTTCTTC. This codes for CSVESPSNEQFF.